This T cell receptor beta chain is from a study of identical twins. Findings of the study overall: The more abundant beta clonotypes in cord blood had fewer insertions, and memory repertoires did not show this. Surplus twin overlap in beta out-of-frame sequences was less pronounced.

After template switching added a universal primer site, the resulting cDNA carried unique molecular identifiers. TCRdb re-called the 5' RACE reads through MiXCR, storing one row per CDR3 protein. The repertoire has under 900,000 distinct CDR3 sequences, approximately 13% of them found once; the top ten carry about 1.5%. V shed 6 bases, J shed 7 bases, and the junction held 6 bases outside the gene matches. Germline V gene data show CDR1 as DFQATT and CDR2 as SNEGSKA (reference sequence). The CDR3 has 13 residues. This clonotype came up many times. What it binds is unknown. These data were also filed under a second study, of yellow fever vaccine responses in identical twins.

V usage is TRBV20-1 and J usage is TRBJ2-2; 9 bases line up with TRBD1. This TCR came from a woman aged 18-35 years in good health. Sequencing used PBMCs. DNA for the CDR3: TGCAGTGCCCGGACAGGGGATGTCGGGGAGCTGTTTTTT. Its protein is CSARTGDVGELFF.